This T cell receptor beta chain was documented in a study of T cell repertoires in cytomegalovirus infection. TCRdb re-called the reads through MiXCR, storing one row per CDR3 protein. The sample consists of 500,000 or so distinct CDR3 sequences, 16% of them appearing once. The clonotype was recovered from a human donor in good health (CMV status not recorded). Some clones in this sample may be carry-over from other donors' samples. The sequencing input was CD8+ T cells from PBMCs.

The CDR3 DNA follows: TGTGCCAGTAGGGGAGGTTGGGGCAATCAGCCCCAGCATTTT. Amino acid sequence: CASRGGWGNQPQHF. The chain combines TRBV19 with TRBJ1-5; the D is unclear. Deletions cut 6 bases from V and 2 bases from J, with 11 bases between. From germline, CDR1 is LNHDA and CDR2 SQIVND (reference sequence). This CDR3 contains 14 residues.